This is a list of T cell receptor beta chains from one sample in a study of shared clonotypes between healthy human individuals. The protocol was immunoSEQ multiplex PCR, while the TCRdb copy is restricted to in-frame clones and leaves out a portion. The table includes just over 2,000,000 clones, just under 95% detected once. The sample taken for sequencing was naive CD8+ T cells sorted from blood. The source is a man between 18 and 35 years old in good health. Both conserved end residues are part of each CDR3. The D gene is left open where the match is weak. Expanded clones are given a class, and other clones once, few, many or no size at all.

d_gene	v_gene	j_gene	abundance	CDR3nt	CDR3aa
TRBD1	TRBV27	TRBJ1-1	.	TGTGCCAGTAGGACAGGTATGAACACTGAAGCTTTCTTT	CASRTGMNTEAFF
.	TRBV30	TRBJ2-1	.	TGTGCCTGGAGTGACGCCAGCTCCTACAATGAGCAGTTCTTC	CAWSDASSYNEQFF
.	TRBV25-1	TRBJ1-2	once	TGTGCCAGCAGCGTAGGAGGCTATGGCTACACCTTC	CASSVGGYGYTF
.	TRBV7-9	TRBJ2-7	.	TGTGCCAGCAGCTCGCCCTCCGCAGGGACCAACGAGCAGTACTTC	CASSSPSAGTNEQYF
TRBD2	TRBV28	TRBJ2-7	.	TGTGCCAGCAGCGGTAGGGACTACCCCTACGAGCAGTACTTC	CASSGRDYPYEQYF
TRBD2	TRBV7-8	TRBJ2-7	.	TGTGCCAGCAGCACTGGACTAGCGGGAGCGATCTCCTACTACGAGCAGTACTTC	CASSTGLAGAISYYEQYF
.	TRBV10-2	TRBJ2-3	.	TGCGCCAGCAGAGACAGTTTTAGCACAGATACGCAGTATTTT	CASRDSFSTDTQYF
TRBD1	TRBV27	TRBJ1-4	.	TGTGCCAGCAGTTTAACCGGGACAGTTAGCAATGAAAAACTGTTTTTT	CASSLTGTVSNEKLFF
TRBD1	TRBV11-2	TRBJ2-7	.	TGTGCCAGCAGCGGTCGGGACAGGGTCTCCTACGAGCAGTACTTC	CASSGRDRVSYEQYF
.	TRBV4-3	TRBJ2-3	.	TGCGCCAGCAGCCAAGGGGATAGCACAGATACGCAGTATTTT	CASSQGDSTDTQYF
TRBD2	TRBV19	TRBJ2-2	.	TGTGCCAGTAGTCTGGGACTAGCTTACACCGGGGAGCTGTTTTTT	CASSLGLAYTGELFF
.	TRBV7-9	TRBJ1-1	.	TGTGCCAGCAGCCTAATTACAGTAGAGGCTTTCTTT	CASSLITVEAFF
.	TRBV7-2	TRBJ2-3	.	TGTGCCAGCAGCTTAGCATGGGAGCGAGAGACGCAGTATTTT	CASSLAWERETQYF
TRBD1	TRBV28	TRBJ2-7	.	TGTGCCAGCGGCGACAGGGTCTACGAGCAGTACTTC	CASGDRVYEQYF
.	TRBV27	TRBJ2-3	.	TGTGCCAGCAGCCTACCCCCGAGCAGGGCACTTTCCACAGATACGCAGTATTTT	CASSLPPSRALSTDTQYF
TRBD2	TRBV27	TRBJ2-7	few	TGTGCCAGCAGTTTGACTAGCGGGCTCACCTACGAGCAGTACTTC	CASSLTSGLTYEQYF
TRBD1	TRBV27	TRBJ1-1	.	TGTGCCAGCAGTGCCCTGACCCCGACAGGGTTGAACACTGAAGCTTTCTTT	CASSALTPTGLNTEAFF
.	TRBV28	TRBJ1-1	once	TGTGCCAGCAGTTTAGAGGGGATGGGCACTGAAGCTTTCTTT	CASSLEGMGTEAFF
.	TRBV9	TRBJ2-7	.	TGTGCCAGCAGCGTAGGTGGGACCGATACCTACGAGCAGTACTTC	CASSVGGTDTYEQYF
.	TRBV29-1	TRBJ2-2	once	TGCAGCGTTGCAGGGGGGATCGGGGAGCTGTTTTTT	CSVAGGIGELFF
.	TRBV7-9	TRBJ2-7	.	TGTGCCAGCAGCTTAGCTACACGGGAATTTGAGCAGTACTTC	CASSLATREFEQYF
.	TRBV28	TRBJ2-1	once	TGTGCCACCTCTTTACAGACTTACAATGAGCAGTTCTTC	CATSLQTYNEQFF
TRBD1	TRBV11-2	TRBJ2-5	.	TGTGCCAGCAGCTTAGCCCGGGACAGGGGGCTCGGGGAGACCCAGTACTTC	CASSLARDRGLGETQYF
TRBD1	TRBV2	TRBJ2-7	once	TGTGCCAGCAGGGAAACGACAGGGTCGGAGCAGTACTTC	CASRETTGSEQYF
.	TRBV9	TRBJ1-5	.	TGTGCCAGCAGCGTAGAAGGGGGAGGCAATCAGCCCCAGCATTTT	CASSVEGGGNQPQHF
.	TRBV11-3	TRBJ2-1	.	TGTGCCAGCAGCTTCAGAGAGTACAATGAGCAGTTCTTC	CASSFREYNEQFF
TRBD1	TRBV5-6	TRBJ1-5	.	TGTGCCAGCAGCTTGAAAGGGACAGGGCCTGTGGATCAGCCCCAGCATTTT	CASSLKGTGPVDQPQHF
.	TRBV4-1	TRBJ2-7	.	TGCGCCAGCAGCCAAGGCGATAATGAGGGGAACGAGCAGTACTTC	CASSQGDNEGNEQYF